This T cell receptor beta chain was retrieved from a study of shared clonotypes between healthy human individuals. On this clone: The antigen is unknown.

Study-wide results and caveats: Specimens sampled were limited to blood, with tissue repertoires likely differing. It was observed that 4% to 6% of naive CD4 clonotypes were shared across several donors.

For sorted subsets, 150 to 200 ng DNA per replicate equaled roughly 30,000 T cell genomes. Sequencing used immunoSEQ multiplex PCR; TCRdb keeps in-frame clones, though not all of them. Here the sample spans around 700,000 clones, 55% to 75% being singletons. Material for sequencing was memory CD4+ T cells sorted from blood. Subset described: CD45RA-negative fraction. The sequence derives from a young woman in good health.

The DNA for the CDR3 is TGTGCCAGCAGCCAAGATCTCCGCGGGAGGAGCAATGAGCAGTTCTTC. Protein sequence: CASSQDLRGRSNEQFF. The rearrangement uses TRBV14 and TRBJ2-1; 8 nucleotides match TRBD2. Losses at the gene ends were 0 bases for V and 6 bases for J; bases not matched to a gene: 7. The CDR3 runs 16 residues. Germline V gene sequence: CDR1 SGHDN, CDR2 FVKESK.